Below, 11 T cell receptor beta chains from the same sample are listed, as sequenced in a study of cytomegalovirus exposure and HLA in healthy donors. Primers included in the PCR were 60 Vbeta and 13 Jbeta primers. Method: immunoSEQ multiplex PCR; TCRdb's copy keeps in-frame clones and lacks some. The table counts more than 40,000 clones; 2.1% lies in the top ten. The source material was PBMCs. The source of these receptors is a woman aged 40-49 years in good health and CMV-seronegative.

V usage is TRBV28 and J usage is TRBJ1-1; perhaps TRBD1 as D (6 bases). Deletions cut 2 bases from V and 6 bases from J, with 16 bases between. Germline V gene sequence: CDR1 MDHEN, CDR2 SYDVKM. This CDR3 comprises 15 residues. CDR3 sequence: CASSLRAGQTSEAFF. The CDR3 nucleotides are TGTGCCAGCAGTTTACGGGCCGGACAGACCTCTGAAGCTTTCTTT.

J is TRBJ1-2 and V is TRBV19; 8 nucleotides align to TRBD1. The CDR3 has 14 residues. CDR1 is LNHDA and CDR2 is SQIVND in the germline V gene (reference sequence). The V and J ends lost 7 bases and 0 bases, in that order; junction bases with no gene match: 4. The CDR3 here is CASIRTGTNYGYTF. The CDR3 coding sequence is TGTGCCAGTATCCGGACAGGGACTAACTATGGCTACACCTTC.

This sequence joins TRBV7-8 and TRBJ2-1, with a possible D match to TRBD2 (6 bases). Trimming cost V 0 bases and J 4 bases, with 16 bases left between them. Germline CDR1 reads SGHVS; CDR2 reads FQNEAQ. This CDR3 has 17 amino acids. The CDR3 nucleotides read TGTGCCAGCAGCTTAGCGGTTCCGGGACTGCGGTACAATGAGCAGTTCTTC. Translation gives CASSLAVPGLRYNEQFF.

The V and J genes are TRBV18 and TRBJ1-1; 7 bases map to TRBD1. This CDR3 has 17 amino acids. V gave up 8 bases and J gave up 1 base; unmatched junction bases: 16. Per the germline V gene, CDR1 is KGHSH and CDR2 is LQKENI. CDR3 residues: CASDYGQVPIQNTEAFF. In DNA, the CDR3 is TGTGCCAGCGATTACGGACAGGTCCCGATACAGAACACTGAAGCTTTCTTT.

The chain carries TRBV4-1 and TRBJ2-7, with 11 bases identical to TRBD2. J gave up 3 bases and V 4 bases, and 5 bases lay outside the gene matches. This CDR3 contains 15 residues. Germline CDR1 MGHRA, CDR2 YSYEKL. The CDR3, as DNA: TGCGCCAGCAGCCTAAGACTAGCGGGGTACTACGAGCAGTACTTC. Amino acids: CASSLRLAGYYEQYF.

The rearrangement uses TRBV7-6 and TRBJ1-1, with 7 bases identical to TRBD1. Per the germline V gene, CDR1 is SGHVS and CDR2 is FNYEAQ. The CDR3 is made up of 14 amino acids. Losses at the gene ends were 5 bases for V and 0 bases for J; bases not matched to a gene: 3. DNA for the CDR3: TGTGCCAGCAGCGCGGGACAGCTGAACACTGAAGCTTTCTTT. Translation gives CASSAGQLNTEAFF.

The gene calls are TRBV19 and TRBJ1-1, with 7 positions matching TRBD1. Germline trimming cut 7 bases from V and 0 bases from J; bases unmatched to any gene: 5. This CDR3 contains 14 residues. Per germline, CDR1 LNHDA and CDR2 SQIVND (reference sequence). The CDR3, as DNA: TGTGCCAGTACCCCGGGACAGCTGAACACTGAAGCTTTCTTT. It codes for CASTPGQLNTEAFF.

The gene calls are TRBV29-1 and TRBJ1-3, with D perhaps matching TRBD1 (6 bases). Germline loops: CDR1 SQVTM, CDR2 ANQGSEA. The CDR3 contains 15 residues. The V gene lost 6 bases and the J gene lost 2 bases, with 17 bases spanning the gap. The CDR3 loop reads CSVESGGTTGNTIYF. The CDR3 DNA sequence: TGCAGCGTCGAATCCGGTGGGACAACTGGAAACACCATATATTTT. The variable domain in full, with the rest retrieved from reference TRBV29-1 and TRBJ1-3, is SAVISQKPSRDICQRGTSLTIQCQVDSQVTMMFWYRQQPGQSLTLIATANQGSEATYESGFVIDKFPISRPNLTFSTLTVSNMSPEDSSIYLCSVESGGTTGNTIYFGEGSWLTVV.

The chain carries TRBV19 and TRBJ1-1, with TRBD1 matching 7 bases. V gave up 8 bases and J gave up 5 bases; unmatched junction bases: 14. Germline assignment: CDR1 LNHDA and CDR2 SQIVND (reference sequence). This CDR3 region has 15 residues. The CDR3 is CASAYSTQGQTEAFF. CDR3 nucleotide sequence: TGTGCCAGTGCCTACTCAACACAGGGGCAGACTGAAGCTTTCTTT.

CDR3 sequence: CASSLVRQATSPLHF. CDR3 DNA: TGTGCCAGCAGCTTGGTAAGGCAGGCCACTTCACCCCTCCACTTT. The rearrangement links TRBV5-5 to TRBJ1-6; D uncertain. Trimming cost V 0 bases and J 9 bases, with 13 bases left between them. The CDR3 has 15 residues. Germline CDR1 reads SGHKS; CDR2 reads YYEKEE (reference sequence).

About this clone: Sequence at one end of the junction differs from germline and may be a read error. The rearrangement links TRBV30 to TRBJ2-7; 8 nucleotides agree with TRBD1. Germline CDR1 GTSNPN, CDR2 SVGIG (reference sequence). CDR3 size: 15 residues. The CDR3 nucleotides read TGTGCCGGGAGTAGGCAGGGGGCGGCCGGGGGCGAGCAGTACTTC. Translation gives CAGSRQGAAGGEQYF.